Here is one T cell receptor beta chain with its context. Its antigen remains unidentified. The CDR3 extends over 16 amino acids. CDR1 is MDHEN and CDR2 is SYDVKM in the germline V gene. Trimming removed 2 bases from V and 2 bases from J, with 12 bases in between. The record originates from a study of radiotherapy plus CTLA-4 blockade in lung cancer. Patients with chemo-refractory metastatic non-small-cell lung cancer received focal radiation plus CTLA-4 blockade with ipilimumab. General study points: Radiotherapy was combined with ipilimumab, and tumor-derived TCR clones then expanded in blood.

The data were produced by immunoSEQ multiplex PCR, yet TCRdb's version contains in-frame clones alone and is incomplete. Altogether about 40,000 clones are present, 75% to 85% being singletons, with the ten largest covering less than 25%. The V call is TRBV28, the J call TRBJ2-2; D is perhaps TRBD1 (6 bases). The source of this sequence is a human donor with non-small cell lung cancer that progressed on radiotherapy plus ipilimumab. This specimen consisted of peripheral blood, obtained from a patient treated with radiotherapy plus ipilimumab. The chain's CDR3 is CASSLSTGRNTGELFF. In DNA form, the CDR3 reads TGTGCCAGCAGTTTAAGTACAGGGCGAAACACCGGGGAGCTGTTTTTT.